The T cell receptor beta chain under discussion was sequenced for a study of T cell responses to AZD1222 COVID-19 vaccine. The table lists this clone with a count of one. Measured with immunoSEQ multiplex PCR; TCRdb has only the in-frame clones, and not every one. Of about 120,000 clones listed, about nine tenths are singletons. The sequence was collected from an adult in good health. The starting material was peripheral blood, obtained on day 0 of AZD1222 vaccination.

CDR3 in amino acids: CASRPGPYATNEKLFF. In DNA form, the CDR3 reads TGTGCCAGCAGACCCGGGCCTTATGCAACTAATGAAAAACTGTTTTTT. The V and J genes are TRBV7-2 and TRBJ1-4; D is undetermined. With 6 bases removed from V and 0 bases from J, the gap between germline ends came to 14 bases. CDR1 is SGHTA, CDR2 FQGNSA, per germline. The CDR3 is 16 amino acids. Complete variable domain (other parts from reference TRBV7-2 and TRBJ1-4): GAGVSQSPSNKVTEKGKDVELRCDPISGHTALYWYRQSLGQGLEFLIYFQGNSAPDKSGLPSDRFSAERTGGSVSTLTIQRTQQEDSAVYLCASRPGPYATNEKLFFGSGTQLSVL.